What follows are 26 T cell receptor beta chains derived from one specimen sequenced in a study of identical twins. TCRdb analysed the 5' RACE reads with MiXCR anew, one entry per CDR3 protein. The repertoire includes about 890,000 distinct CDR3 sequences, over 9% of them detected once, and 1.5% to 2% sits in the top ten. The sample was also linked to a second study, of yellow fever vaccine responses in identical twins.

Sequenced: PBMCs. Source of these receptors: a young woman in good health.

The rearrangement uses TRBV5-1 and TRBJ2-1; 8 positions match TRBD2. The CDR3 is 14 amino acids. V shed 4 bases and J 15 bases; nucleotides not matched to a gene: 15. Per the germline V gene, CDR1 is SGHRS and CDR2 is YFSETQ. The CDR3 region is CASSQRESREGAFF. CDR3 nucleotide sequence: TGCGCCAGCAGCCAGCGGGAGTCACGAGAAGGAGCGTTCTTC.

This clonotype came up a few times. This chain joins TRBV20-1 and TRBJ2-7, with 7 bases lining up with TRBD1. Unmatched junction bases numbered 14, after V lost 0 bases and J lost 3 bases. Germline V gene data show CDR1 as DFQATT and CDR2 as SNEGSKA (reference sequence). This CDR3 is 17 amino acids long. In nucleotides, the CDR3 is TGCAGTGCTAGAGATCTCCCGACAGGGAATTTCCTCTACGAGCAGTACTTC. This gives the protein CSARDLPTGNFLYEQYF.

This clonotype was seen only a few times. The chain employs TRBV27 and TRBJ2-1; no definite D call. The CDR3 has 15 residues. Germline V gene sequence: CDR1 MNHEY, CDR2 SMNVEV (reference sequence). Deletions cut 2 bases from V and 2 bases from J, with 10 bases between. The CDR3 is CASSLTTGTYNEQFF. The CDR3 DNA sequence: TGTGCCAGCAGTTTAACAACCGGAACCTACAATGAGCAGTTCTTC.

This clonotype was counted only a few times. The chain uses TRBV28 and TRBJ2-3; D not certain. Germline assignment: CDR1 MDHEN and CDR2 SYDVKM. V shed 1 base and J shed 0 bases, with 17 bases lying between them. The CDR3 covers 18 residues. The CDR3 spells CASSLFTWQAASTDTQYF. CDR3 nucleotides: TGTGCCAGCAGTTTATTCACCTGGCAAGCTGCTAGCACAGATACGCAGTATTTT.

The chain combines TRBV20-1 with TRBJ2-7; TRBD1 agrees at 8 bases. The CDR3 runs to 14 residues. Per the germline V gene, CDR1 is DFQATT and CDR2 is SNEGSKA (reference sequence). Trimming at V came to 2 bases and at J to 2 bases, leaving 5 bases not matched to a gene. DNA for the CDR3: TGCAGTGCTAGACAAGTGGGACAGGCCTACGAGCAGTACGTC. It specifies CSARQVGQAYEQYV.

This clonotype has ten or more counts. The V gene is TRBV7-2, the J gene TRBJ2-5; D is possibly TRBD1 or TRBD2 (5 bases each). The CDR3 extends over 14 amino acids. V lost 5 bases and J 2 bases, leaving 12 bases between the germline ends. The germline gives CDR1 SGHTA, CDR2 FQGNSA. The CDR3 DNA reads TGTGCCAGCAGCCCCCGTTGGGGGCAAGAGACCCAGTACTTC. This translates into CASSPRWGQETQYF.

The table lists this clonotype with a few counts. This CDR3 fails to terminate in the conserved phenylalanine or tryptophan, so it likely reflects a read error. The chain recombines TRBV4-1 with TRBJ2-3; a weak D match, TRBD1 (5 bases). The V end lost 6 bases, the J end lost 4 bases, and 11 bases lay between the germline ends. Germline lookup yields CDR1 MGHRA and CDR2 YSYEKL. The CDR3 is made up of 13 amino acids. Written as DNA, the CDR3 is TGCGCCAGCAGTCGGACAATCCCAGATACGCAGTATATT. Its protein is CASSRTIPDTQYI.

The chain is built from TRBV2 and TRBJ1-5; TRBD1 might be the D (5 bases). Trimming pared 3 bases from V and 6 bases from J, leaving 9 bases between. This CDR3 spans 13 amino acids. Looked up from germline, CDR1 is SNHLY and CDR2 is FYNNEI. The CDR3 loop reads CASSEAGFQPQHF. DNA for the CDR3: TGTGCCAGCAGTGAGGCAGGGTTTCAGCCCCAGCATTTT.

This clonotype was seen many times. The rearrangement links TRBV5-1 to TRBJ2-4; TRBD1 might be the D (6 bases). The CDR3 totals 15 residues. Trimming removed 4 bases at V and 0 bases at J, with 11 bases between. Germline V lookup: CDR1 SGHRS, CDR2 YFSETQ. The CDR3 DNA is TGCGCCAGCAGCGAAAGGGGGATAGCCAAAAACATTCAGTACTTC. It specifies CASSERGIAKNIQYF.

The sample holds a few counts of this clonotype. The rearrangement links TRBV7-9 to TRBJ1-3, with D perhaps TRBD1 (6 bases). V was clipped by 5 bases and J by 3 bases, with 14 bases between them. The CDR3 covers 15 residues. Germline V gives CDR1 SEHNR, CDR2 FQNEAQ (reference sequence). The CDR3 sequence: CASSPQGFRGNTIYF. The CDR3 coding sequence is TGTGCCAGCAGCCCCCAGGGGTTTCGTGGAAACACCATATATTTT.

This clonotype was seen a few times. The chain employs TRBV2 and TRBJ2-7, with D possibly being TRBD1 or TRBD2 (6 bases each). The CDR3 loop spans 17 amino acids. The germline gives CDR1 SNHLY, CDR2 FYNNEI. The V and J ends lost 7 bases and 4 bases respectively, with 26 bases between them. CDR3 loop: CASTKTGVGSEGYEQYF. The CDR3 coding sequence is TGTGCCAGCACCAAGACAGGAGTAGGTTCGGAGGGATACGAGCAGTACTTC.

The chain couples TRBV21-1 to TRBJ2-3; the table's D call TRBD1 went unverified against the DNA. TRBV21-1 is classified as a pseudogene. This CDR3 contains 13 residues. The CDR3 DNA reads as TGTGCCAGCAGCAAAGGGTCCCAAGATACGCAGTATTTT. This codes for CASSKGSQDTQYF.

This clonotype has only a few counts. V gene TRBV12-3 or TRBV12-4 combines with J gene TRBJ2-3; D remains ambiguous. Trimming pared 3 bases from V and 1 base from J, leaving 8 bases between. The CDR3 has 14 amino acids. CDR3 region: CASSFDSRTDTQYF. CDR3 DNA sequence: TGTGCCAGCAGTTTTGATAGTCGCACAGATACGCAGTATTTT.

For the CDR3, the DNA is TGCAGCGTTGGGGAGCCCACTGAAGCTTTCTTT. This encodes CSVGEPTEAFF. The V call is TRBV29-1, the J call TRBJ1-1; D is undetermined. Germline lookup yields CDR1 SQVTM and CDR2 ANQGSEA. The CDR3 loop spans 11 amino acids. The V end lost 4 bases, the J end lost 4 bases, and 7 bases lay between the germline ends.

This chain uses TRBV7-6 with TRBJ2-2; a possible D gene is TRBD2 (6 bases). Looked up from germline, CDR1 is SGHVS and CDR2 is FNYEAQ. The CDR3 loop spans 15 amino acids. V dropped 1 base and J dropped 5 bases, with 11 bases sitting between them. This chain's CDR3 is CASSLGRGKTGELFF. The CDR3 DNA reads as TGTGCCAGCAGCTTAGGGCGGGGAAAAACCGGGGAGCTGTTTTTT.

This clonotype was detected ten times or more. The chain joins TRBV15 to TRBJ1-1; 10 bases are shared with TRBD1. There are 14 residues in the CDR3. Germline V gene sequence: CDR1 LNHNV, CDR2 YYDKDF (reference sequence). The trim removed 1 base at V and 6 bases at J, leaving 2 bases unmatched. CDR3 bases: TGTGCCACCAGCAGAGGGGACAGGGGCGCTGAAGCTTTCTTT. It yields the protein CATSRGDRGAEAFF.

This clonotype was found a few times. The J gene is TRBJ2-7, the V gene TRBV20-1, with TRBD2 matching 8 bases. The germline CDR1 and CDR2 sequences are DFQATT and SNEGSKA (reference sequence). Trimming cost V 0 bases and J 7 bases; bases outside gene matches: 14. The CDR3 totals 16 residues. The CDR3 region is CSARDRLLTGGGEQYF. As DNA, the CDR3 is TGCAGTGCTAGAGATCGTCTTTTAACGGGAGGGGGGGAGCAGTACTTC.

This chain joins TRBV3-1 and TRBJ2-1, with TRBD2 matching over 9 bases. Germline CDR1 reads LGHDT; CDR2 reads YNNKEL (reference sequence). The CDR3 loop spans 15 amino acids. J was trimmed by 10 bases and V by 0 bases; bases with no gene match: 7. CDR3 nucleotide sequence: TGTGCCAGCAGCCAAGATATAGCGGGAGAGCTGGAGCAGTTCTTC. This sequence encodes CASSQDIAGELEQFF.

This rearrangement joins TRBV20-1 to TRBJ2-5; TRBD2 matches 10 bases. The V gene's germline CDR1 is DFQATT and CDR2 SNEGSKA (reference sequence). J was trimmed by 4 bases and V by 0 bases; bases with no gene match: 5. CDR3 length: 15 residues. The CDR3 region is CSAREARLAGETQYF. For the CDR3, the DNA is TGCAGTGCTAGAGAAGCCCGACTAGCGGGAGAGACCCAGTACTTC.

This clonotype was seen a few times. This rearrangement joins TRBV7-3 to TRBJ2-7, with 10 nucleotides matching TRBD2. The V and J ends lost 1 base and 2 bases, in that order; junction bases with no gene match: 11. From germline, CDR1 is SGHTA and CDR2 FQGTGA. The CDR3 extends over 18 amino acids. DNA for the CDR3: TGTGCCAGCAGCTTAATCGCAGCGGGAGGGCCCCCAGCCTACGAGCAGTACTTC. Amino acid sequence: CASSLIAAGGPPAYEQYF.

J is TRBJ1-2 and V is TRBV5-1; D possibly corresponds to TRBD1 (6 bases). V lost 4 bases and J lost 3, with 10 bases in between. Germline assignment: CDR1 SGHRS and CDR2 YFSETQ. The CDR3 is 13 amino acids. The CDR3 protein is CASSPGVHYGYTF. The CDR3 coding sequence is TGCGCCAGCAGCCCAGGGGTTCACTATGGCTACACCTTC.

This clonotype turned up a few times. The chain combines TRBV12-3 or TRBV12-4 with TRBJ2-2; TRBD1 matches 9 bases. Trimming removed 5 bases from V and 4 bases from J; junction bases left unmatched: 5. The CDR3 is made up of 15 amino acids. The CDR3 region is CASSKQGATTGELFF. The CDR3 coding sequence is TGTGCCAGCAGTAAACAGGGGGCTACCACCGGGGAGCTGTTTTTT.

This clonotype was seen a few times. The V and J genes are TRBV6-2 or TRBV6-3 and TRBJ2-1; D possibly corresponds to TRBD2 (6 bases). CDR3 length: 13 amino acids. V lost 8 bases and J lost 8, with 16 bases in between. Per the germline V gene, CDR1 is MNHEY and CDR2 is SVGEGT. DNA of the CDR3: TGTGCCAGCTGTAAGCGGGTTCTCGATGAGCAGTTCTTC. Its translation is CASCKRVLDEQFF.

This clonotype showed up just a few times. The rearrangement joins TRBV7-9 to TRBJ2-7; a possible D gene is TRBD1 (5 bases). The germline V and J ends were trimmed by 2 bases and 3 bases, with 17 bases remaining between them. This CDR3 is built from 16 residues. In germline, CDR1 is SEHNR, CDR2 FQNEAQ (reference sequence). The CDR3 DNA follows: TGTGCCAGCAGCTTAAATTGGGCAGGGATGTACTACGAGCAGTACTTC. Its protein product is CASSLNWAGMYYEQYF.

This rearrangement joins TRBV29-1 to TRBJ2-3, with D hard to call. This CDR3 contains 12 residues. The ends were cut back, 8 bases at V and 2 bases at J, with 11 bases in the middle. Germline V CDR1 and CDR2: SQVTM, ANQGSEA. This CDR3 reads CSLATITDTQYF. Written as DNA, the CDR3 is TGCAGCCTCGCCACCATCACAGATACGCAGTATTTT.

This clonotype was counted ten times or more. The chain employs TRBV20-1 and TRBJ1-2, with D maybe TRBD1 (6 bases). The germline CDR1 and CDR2 sequences are DFQATT and SNEGSKA (reference sequence). With 5 bases removed from V and 6 bases from J, the gap between germline ends came to 16 bases. This CDR3 comprises 13 residues. The CDR3: CSAPNREGNGYTF. For the CDR3, the DNA is TGCAGTGCTCCTAACAGGGAAGGGAATGGCTACACCTTC.